This T cell receptor (beta chain) was captured in a study of T cells in Graves' hyperthyroidism and ophthalmopathy. Whole-study findings and limits: A model built on 13 V-J features separated ophthalmopathy from stable hyperthyroidism.

As regards this clonotype: Antigen: not known.

Amplified TCR beta CDR3 regions derived from RNA transcripts. Initially, a first-round RT-PCR of the TCR CDR3 employed the HTBI primer set. TCRdb independently ran MiXCR on the multiplex PCR reads; one entry per CDR3 protein. The profile shows 200,000 to 250,000 distinct CDR3 sequences, roughly 18% of them singletons. This clonotype was obtained from a man aged 50 to 59 with Graves' hyperthyroidism. The material sequenced was blood.

CDR3 region: CASRRGGTGLLNTQYF. CDR3 DNA sequence: TGTGCCAGCAGACGGGGAGGGACAGGGCTTTTAAATACGCAGTATTTT. This chain joins TRBV6-1 and TRBJ2-3; 9 positions match TRBD1. The CDR3 consists of 16 residues. V lost 6 bases, J lost 7 bases, and 14 bases stayed unmatched. Germline CDR1 MNHNS, CDR2 SASEGT.